This T cell receptor beta chain was sequenced during a study of T-cell reconstitution after alpha-beta-depleted transplantation in children. Study-wide results and limits: Approximately two months post-transplant, alpha-beta T cells reportedly originated from several hundred expanded graft clones. Newly produced T cells mostly provided counts and TCRbeta diversity after one year, as hyperexpanded clones declined.

The TCRbeta library incorporated unique molecular identifiers. TCRdb fed the PCR reads into MiXCR, producing one record per CDR3 protein. The table lists about 980,000 distinct CDR3 sequences, roughly 31% of them singletons. This clonotype was observed a handful of times. Its antigen remains unknown. This CDR3 spans 15 amino acids. Germline assignment: CDR1 SEHNR and CDR2 FQNEAQ (reference sequence). Trimming removed 7 bases at V and 4 bases at J, with 19 bases between. The sample in question was PBMCs, mostly from graft donor cells, obtained 360 days after TCRalphabeta/CD19-depleted stem cell transplant. The chain couples TRBV7-9 to TRBJ1-2; tentative D call: TRBD1 (5 bases). This TCR was recovered from a boy in the first two years of life who had a stem cell transplant for SCID, so the T cells may come from the graft donor. The CDR3, as DNA: TGTGCCAGCACCGTAGCGGTGGGGCGAGGCTATGGCTACACCTTC. This encodes CASTVAVGRGYGYTF.